This TCR beta chain stems from a study of neurological immune-mediated disorders (dated by TCRdb to between 2017 and 2020). Study-level background: Among the approximately 35 multiple sclerosis patients, relapsing-remitting MS accounted for around 31 and secondary progressive MS accounted for 3. The cohort was made up of 68 subjects, consisting of around 14 HAM/TSP patients, around 35 multiple sclerosis patients and around 20 healthy controls. Using UMI-based sequencing, the study compared peripheral blood TCR-beta repertoires from patients with HTLV-I-associated myelopathy (HAM/TSP), patients with multiple sclerosis, and healthy controls. The 90 to 110 TCR-beta libraries covered PBMC samples along with longitudinal samples, technical triplicates, and paired sorted CD4+ and CD8+ T-cell subsets.

This clonotype came up many times. Its binding antigen is unknown. Base-call qualities are not available, and no considerably larger clone is one nucleotide away. For unsorted PBMC libraries, 2 million PBMCs were used after storage in RNAlater at -80 degrees C until RNA extraction. The multiple sclerosis patients were enrolled in a US clinical protocol that evaluated disease progression with magnetic resonance imaging. PBMCs were separated from peripheral blood using Ficoll-Hypaque density gradient centrifugation and then cryopreserved in liquid nitrogen. The CDR3 sequence holds 15 residues, the cysteine and phenylalanine included. Only the CDR3 part of the read is kept: 45 bases, read in frame from the first base. Trimming takes 6 bases off V and 1 base off J; junction bases not matched to a gene: 7. CDR1 and CDR2, per the germline V gene, are MNHEY and SVGEGT. cDNA was synthesized by template-switch 5'RACE using a primer carrying a 10-nucleotide random unique molecular identifier by which each TCR transcript was tagged. Each sequencing run produced over 190 million TCR-beta sequences covering 15-18 subjects. The RNeasy kit was used for extraction of total RNA. The KAPA Real-time Library Amplification kit was used to amplify TCR-beta VDJ regions with primers targeting the TCR constant region and the 5'RACE anchor. Sample indexes and Illumina adaptors were added in a first PCR, after which library yield was increased in a second PCR. The roughly 650 bp TCR product was size-selected on a 2% E-gel SizeSelection system after Ampure bead purification. Library quality was checked on a Bioanalyzer, concentration was measured with Qubit, and libraries were quantified with the Kapa Library Quantification kit before pooling. Libraries were sequenced paired-end 2 x 150 bp on an Illumina HiSeq 2500. To increase sequence diversity, about 25-31% phiX was spiked into each library pool. The authors processed their data as follows. The quality-filtered reads were processed with the UMI-based MiGEC pipeline, whose error correction step removed more than 80% of the raw TCR sequences. VDJ genes were aligned to IMGT germline references, and clonotypes were defined by unique CDR3 amino acid sequence plus V-J genes. VDJtools evaluated clonal expansion, Shannon diversity and CDR3 relatedness (CalcPairwiseDistances, ClusterSamples); CLCbio workbench built phylogenetic trees. A clone was classed as expanded if it had 8 or more unique UMIs, a cutoff based on coefficient-of-variation modelling across technical triplicates. TCRdb reprocessing: public reads trimmed at Q25 with fastp, clones called with MiXCR, in-frame beta chains kept. Records with the same CDR3 protein are collapsed into one entry carrying the most frequent genes and DNA. The V and J calls follow TCRdb's processing rather than the paper's. This sample lists 95,000 or so distinct CDR3 sequences; 3.5% to 4% were detected once. The ten largest clones add up to around 6% of the sample.

On the study overall, not on this receptor specifically: Expanded clones from different subjects shared no identical CDR3 amino acid sequences, which suggests that TCR-beta repertoires were private in all groups. Phylogenetic analysis grouped repertoires from 18 of 34 MS patients into a cluster of related CDR3 sequences, suggesting a possible repertoire-level signature. No association of the MS cluster with clinical or MRI features was observed, and the need for larger cohorts was stated by the authors. TCR clonal expansion was greatest in HAM/TSP patients and smallest in MS patients, who ranked below even healthy controls.

The sequence links TRBV6-2 or TRBV6-3 to TRBJ2-3; a stretch of 7 junction bases matches TRBD2. The receptor's source is a woman between 18 and 29 years old with multiple sclerosis. The sequencing input was PBMCs. The encoded CDR3 is CASRRGGRGTDTQYF. The sequenced DNA: TGTGCCAGCAGAAGGGGCGGGAGAGGCACAGATACGCAGTATTTT.